A selection of T cell receptor beta chains follows, all from one sample in a study of technical replicates of blood from a few donors. The method was immunoSEQ multiplex PCR; TCRdb's version includes in-frame clones alone and lacks a portion of them. The data show under 80,000 clones, roughly 97% seen once. What was sequenced was T cells isolated from PBMCs. The receptors come from a human donor in good health. Each CDR3 is given with its conserved first and last residue. The D gene is left open where the match is weak. Expanded clones are given a class, and other clones once, few, many or no size at all.

j_call clone_size v_call d_call cdr3_aa cdr3_nt
TRBJ1-2 NA TRBV19 NA CASSIRQRDGYTF TGTGCCAGTAGTATTCGACAGCGAGATGGCTACACCTTC
TRBJ2-7 NA TRBV4-1 TRBD2 CASSQGLASGLYEQYF TGCGCCAGCAGCCAAGGACTAGCTAGCGGGCTTTACGAGCAGTACTTC
TRBJ2-1 NA TRBV2 TRBD1 CATGQGRYNEQFF TGTGCCACCGGACAGGGGAGGTACAATGAGCAGTTCTTC
TRBJ2-5 NA TRBV5-1 TRBD1 CASSPRTGQETQYF TGCGCCAGCAGCCCACGGACAGGGCAAGAGACCCAGTACTTC
TRBJ2-3 once TRBV6-1 TRBD2 CASSEGVAGVPYSDTQYF TGTGCCAGCAGTGAGGGGGTAGCGGGAGTCCCTTATTCAGATACGCAGTATTTT
TRBJ1-1 once TRBV5-1 NA CASSNGNTEAFF TGCGCCAGCAGCAACGGTAATACTGAAGCTTTCTTT
TRBJ1-2 NA TRBV7-9 NA CASSLLQALYYGYTF TGTGCCAGCAGCTTGCTGCAAGCTCTTTACTATGGCTACACCTTC
TRBJ2-5 NA TRBV7-2 TRBD2 CASSFSAGGSETQYF TGTGCCAGCAGCTTTTCTGCGGGAGGGTCTGAGACCCAGTACTTC
TRBJ2-1 NA TRBV14 TRBD2 CASSGQRGVYNEQFF TGTGCCAGCAGCGGGCAGCGGGGGGTCTACAATGAGCAGTTCTTC
TRBJ2-2 NA TRBV5-1 TRBD1 CASGISGTVGELFF TGCGCCAGCGGAATCTCCGGGACAGTCGGGGAGCTGTTTTTT
TRBJ2-7 NA TRBV4-1 NA CASSQEDRHTYEQYF TGCGCCAGCAGCCAAGAGGACAGACACACCTACGAGCAGTACTTC
TRBJ2-1 NA TRBV29-1 TRBD2 CSVESSGGYNEQFF TGCAGCGTTGAATCTAGCGGGGGTTACAATGAGCAGTTCTTC
TRBJ2-7 NA TRBV4-1 NA CASSQGGLVEQYF TGCGCCAGCAGCCAAGGCGGCTTAGTGGAGCAGTACTTC
TRBJ1-1 NA TRBV5-1 TRBD1 CASSLGQVDTEAFF TGCGCCAGCAGCCTGGGACAGGTTGATACTGAAGCTTTCTTT